This T cell receptor beta chain was sequenced for a study of blood T cell repertoires in COVID-19. The length of the CDR3 is 15 residues. Germline CDR1 SGHRS, CDR2 YFSETQ. Unmatched junction bases numbered 8, after V lost 4 bases and J lost 3 bases. Clones were read by immunoSEQ multiplex PCR, and TCRdb kept only the in-frame ones, dropping some. The sample yields about 41,000 clones, roughly 89% seen once. Sequencing was performed on peripheral blood. This TCR derives from a man aged 35 to 55 with COVID-19, enrolled during active disease. The rearrangement uses TRBV5-1 and TRBJ2-7, with 9 bases identical to TRBD1. CDR3 protein: CASSQIPGQGYEQYF. The CDR3 DNA reads as TGCGCCAGCAGCCAAATACCGGGACAGGGCTACGAGCAGTACTTC.